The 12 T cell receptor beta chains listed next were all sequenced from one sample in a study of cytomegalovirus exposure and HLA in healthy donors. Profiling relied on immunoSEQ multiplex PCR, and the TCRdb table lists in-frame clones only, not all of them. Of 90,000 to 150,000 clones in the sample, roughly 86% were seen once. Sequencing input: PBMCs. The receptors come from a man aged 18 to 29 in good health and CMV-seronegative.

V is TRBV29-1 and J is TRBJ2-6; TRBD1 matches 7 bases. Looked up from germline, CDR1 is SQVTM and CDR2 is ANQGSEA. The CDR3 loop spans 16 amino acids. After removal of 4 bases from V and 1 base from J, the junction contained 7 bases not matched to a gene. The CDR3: CSVGVTGVSGANVLTF. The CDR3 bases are TGCAGCGTTGGAGTAACAGGGGTTTCTGGGGCCAACGTCCTGACTTTC.

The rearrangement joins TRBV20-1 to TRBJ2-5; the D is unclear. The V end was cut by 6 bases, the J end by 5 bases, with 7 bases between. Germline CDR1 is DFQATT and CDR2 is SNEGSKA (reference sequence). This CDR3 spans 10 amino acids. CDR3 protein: CSATRETQYF. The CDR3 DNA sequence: TGCAGTGCCACCCGGGAGACCCAGTACTTC.

The CDR3: CASGLSGTDTQYF. In DNA, the CDR3 is TGTGCTAGTGGTTTATCGGGAACAGATACGCAGTATTTT. This chain joins TRBV12-5 and TRBJ2-3; D might be TRBD2 (5 bases). Trimming took off 3 bases at V and 3 bases at J, with 7 bases between the two ends. Per the germline V gene, CDR1 is LGHNT and CDR2 is FRNRAP. This CDR3 has 13 residues.

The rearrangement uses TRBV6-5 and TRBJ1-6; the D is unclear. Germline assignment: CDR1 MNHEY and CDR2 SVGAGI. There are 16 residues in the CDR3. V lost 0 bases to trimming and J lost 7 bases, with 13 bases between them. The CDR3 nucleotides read TGTGCCAGCAGTTACTCGAGGGCCGCGGTGAATTCACCCCTCCACTTT. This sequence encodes CASSYSRAAVNSPLHF.

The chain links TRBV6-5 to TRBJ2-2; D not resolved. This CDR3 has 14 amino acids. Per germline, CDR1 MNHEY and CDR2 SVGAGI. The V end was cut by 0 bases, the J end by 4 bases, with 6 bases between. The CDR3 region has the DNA TGTGCCAGCAGTTACTCGAGAAGCACCGGGGAGCTGTTTTTT. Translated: CASSYSRSTGELFF.

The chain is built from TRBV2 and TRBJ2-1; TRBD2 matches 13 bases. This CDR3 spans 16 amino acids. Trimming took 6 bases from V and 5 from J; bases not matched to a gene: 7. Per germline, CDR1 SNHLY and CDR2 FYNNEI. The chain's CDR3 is CASRYRGTSGNNEQFF. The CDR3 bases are TGTGCCAGCAGGTACCGTGGGACTAGCGGGAACAATGAGCAGTTCTTC.

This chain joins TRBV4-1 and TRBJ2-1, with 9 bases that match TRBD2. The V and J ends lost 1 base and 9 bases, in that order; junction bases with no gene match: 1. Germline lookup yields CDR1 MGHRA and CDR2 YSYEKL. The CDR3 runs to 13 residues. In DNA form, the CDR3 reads TGCGCCAGCAGCCAAGTGCGGGAGGGTGAGCAGTTCTTC. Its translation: CASSQVREGEQFF.

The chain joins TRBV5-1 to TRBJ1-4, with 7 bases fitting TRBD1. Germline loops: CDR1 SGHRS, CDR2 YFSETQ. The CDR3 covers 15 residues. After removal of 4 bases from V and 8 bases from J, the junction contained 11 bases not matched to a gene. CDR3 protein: CASSTEQGPGEKLFF. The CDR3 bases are TGCGCCAGCAGCACCGAACAGGGGCCGGGCGAAAAACTGTTTTTT.

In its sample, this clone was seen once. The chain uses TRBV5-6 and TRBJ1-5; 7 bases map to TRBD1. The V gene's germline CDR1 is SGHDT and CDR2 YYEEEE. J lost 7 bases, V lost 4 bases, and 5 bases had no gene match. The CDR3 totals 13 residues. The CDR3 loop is CASSTGQLQPQHF. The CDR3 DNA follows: TGTGCCAGCAGCACGGGACAGCTACAGCCCCAGCATTTT.

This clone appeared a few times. The CDR3 region has the DNA TGTGCCAGCAGTCACTCAACTAGCCTAGCTAGCACAGATACGCAGTATTTT. Residues: CASSHSTSLASTDTQYF. The chain couples TRBV5-6 to TRBJ2-3, with D perhaps TRBD2 (6 bases). Germline CDR1 and CDR2: SGHDT and YYEEEE. The length of the CDR3 is 17 residues. V was trimmed by 5 bases and J by 0 bases, leaving 19 bases between them.

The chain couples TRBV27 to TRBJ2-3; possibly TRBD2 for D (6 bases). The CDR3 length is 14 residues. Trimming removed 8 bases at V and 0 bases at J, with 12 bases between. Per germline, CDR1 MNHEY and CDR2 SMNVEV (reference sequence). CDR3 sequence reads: CASGAAGSTDTQYF. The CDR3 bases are TGTGCCAGCGGGGCAGCGGGTAGCACAGATACGCAGTATTTT.

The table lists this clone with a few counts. The CDR3 coding sequence is TGTGCCTGGAGCCCCCTAGGGGGGAACACTGAAGCTTTCTTT. Translated: CAWSPLGGNTEAFF. The chain carries TRBV30 and TRBJ1-1; tentative D call: TRBD1 (6 bases). Trimming shortened V by 3 bases and J by 1 base, and 12 bases separated the two germline ends. Germline assignment: CDR1 GTSNPN and CDR2 SVGIG (reference sequence). This CDR3 comprises 14 residues.